This T cell receptor (beta chain) was recovered during a study of CD4 T cells in relation to SARS-CoV-2 and coronaviruses. Study outcomes and limitations: No donor gave both pre-pandemic and post-infection samples.

The method was immunoSEQ multiplex PCR; TCRdb's version includes in-frame clones alone and lacks a portion of them. The sample consists of about 16,000 clones, 78% of them appearing once. CD4+ T cells from unexposed donors were obtained before the COVID-19 pandemic (2011-2018). The cells were cultured for around ten days before CD4+ T cells were isolated. As cell numbers allowed, unexposed-donor CD4+ T cells faced SARS-CoV-2 S/N and four cold-coronavirus spikes. Each well had 2.1 million or so PBMCs in roughly 5% human AB serum with IL-2. Note on this clone: As yet, its antigen is unknown.

CDR1 is MNHEY, CDR2 SVGAGI, per germline. The CDR3 is made up of 13 amino acids. The source of this sequence is a human donor in good health. V and J are TRBV6-5 and TRBJ1-1; tentative D call: TRBD1 (6 bases). The sample consisted of CD4+ T cells from PBMCs, cultured in vitro. The DNA of the CDR3 is TGTGCAATCCAAAAGGGGGGTTCCACTGAAGCTTTCTTT. Translation gives CAIQKGGSTEAFF.